This T cell receptor (beta chain) is drawn from a study of blood T cells in healthy people across ages. Combining a sample-barcoded 5' primer with a J-beta primer mix, a second PCR ran for about 6 to 12 cycles. Each CDR3 protein is one row after TCRdb ran MiXCR on the 5' RACE reads. The repertoire has roughly 930,000 distinct CDR3 sequences, about 44% of them found once; the top ten carry 10% to 15%. The material sequenced was blood. The TCR was taken from a young man in good health.

The CDR3 spells CASSSPGQGLGGYTF. The CDR3 DNA reads TGTGCCAGCAGTTCCCCGGGACAGGGCTTGGGTGGCTACACCTTC. The rearrangement uses TRBV28 and TRBJ1-2; 9 nucleotides line up with TRBD1. The CDR3 has 15 residues. CDR1 is MDHEN, CDR2 SYDVKM, per germline. Trimming took 4 bases from V and 7 from J; bases not matched to a gene: 10.